This is a list of T cell receptor beta chains from one sample in a study of T cells after yellow fever vaccination. TCRdb reprocessed the 5' RACE reads with MiXCR, giving one entry per CDR3 protein. Of some 350,000 distinct CDR3 sequences detected, roughly 8.7% appear once; the ten largest clones hold over 15%. The input for sequencing was PBMCs, taken on the day of the first yellow fever vaccination. The source is a man aged 18-30 years who received the YFV17D yellow fever vaccine. Each CDR3 is given with its conserved first and last residue. A D gene is named only where the DNA matches it firmly. Only some rows state a clone size, as once, few, many or a class for expanded clones.

d_call j_call clone_size v_call cdr3_aa cdr3_nt
- TRBJ2-5 - TRBV30 CAWSSSAGETQYF TGTGCCTGGAGTTCTAGCGCCGGGGAGACCCAGTACTTC
- TRBJ2-2 few TRBV5-1 CASSLVTANTGELFF TGCGCCAGCAGCTTGGTGACAGCAAACACCGGGGAGCTGTTTTTT
TRBD1 TRBJ2-7 few TRBV6-5 CASSYRTGKTYEQYF TGTGCCAGCAGTTACAGGACAGGGAAAACGTACGAGCAGTACTTC
- TRBJ2-3 many TRBV20-1 CSAFQGGPNTQYF TGCAGTGCGTTCCAGGGGGGACCCAATACGCAGTATTTT
TRBD2 TRBJ2-5 - TRBV3-1 CASSLKGLAGGRTRETQYF TGTGCCAGCAGCTTAAAAGGGCTAGCGGGGGGACGAACCCGAGAGACCCAGTACTTC
- TRBJ1-5 - TRBV7-9 CASSPGDGRGSNQPQHF TGTGCCAGCAGCCCGGGGGACGGCCGAGGGAGCAATCAGCCCCAGCATTTT
TRBD1 TRBJ2-7 many TRBV11-2 CASSQDRAYEQYF TGCGCCAGCAGCCAAGACAGGGCCTACGAGCAGTACTTC
TRBD1 TRBJ2-1 few TRBV28 CASIPRDSSYNEQFF TGTGCCAGCATACCCCGGGACAGCTCCTACAATGAGCAGTTCTTC
- TRBJ2-7 many TRBV5-1 CASTSGQGPVDEQYF -
- TRBJ1-2 few TRBV5-5 CASSFLEGGGGYTF TGTGCCAGCAGCTTTTTGGAGGGCGGAGGTGGCTACACCTTC
- TRBJ1-2 - TRBV29-1 CSVEDYAVKGGYTF TGCAGCGTTGAAGATTACGCGGTTAAAGGGGGCTACACCTTC
TRBD1 TRBJ2-1 few TRBV6-2/TRBV6-3 CASSHRKGTGLHNEQFF TGTGCCAGCAGTCATAGGAAAGGGACAGGATTACACAATGAGCAGTTCTTC
- TRBJ2-4 - TRBV15 CATSRTRFVKNIQYF TGTGCCACCAGCAGAACACGGTTCGTCAAAAACATTCAGTACTTC
TRBD1 TRBJ1-1 many TRBV5-1 CASSSEGTGLRTEAFF TGCGCCAGCAGCTCCGAGGGGACAGGGTTGCGCACTGAAGCTTTCTTT
- TRBJ1-1 - TRBV4-2 CASSQDPWDTEAFF TGTGCCAGCAGCCAAGATCCTTGGGACACTGAAGCTTTCTTT